This T cell receptor beta chain was identified in a study of T-cell reconstitution after alpha-beta-depleted transplantation in children. The sample holds many counts of this clonotype. Trimming cost V 4 bases and J 2 bases, with 17 bases left between them. The CDR3 has 16 amino acids. Germline-derived CDR1 and CDR2 are KGHSH and LQKENI. Unique molecular identifiers were incorporated during preparation of the TCRbeta library. TCRdb used MiXCR to reprocess the PCR reads, holding one entry per CDR3 protein. The repertoire has approximately 240,000 distinct CDR3 sequences, around 9.7% of them found once; the top ten carry approximately 5%.

This chain links TRBV18 with TRBJ2-5; TRBD1 might be the D (6 bases). The sequencing here drew on PBMCs from the stem cell graft donor, taken from the stem cell graft. This clonotype was sampled from a human donor who donated a stem cell graft to a child with SCID. The chain's CDR3 is CASSLLGQTNQETQYF. The CDR3 DNA reads as TGTGCCAGCTCACTGCTAGGACAGACTAATCAAGAGACCCAGTACTTC.